Shown below are 29 T cell receptor beta chains from a single sample sequenced in a study of shared clonotypes between healthy human individuals. Only in-frame clones appear in the TCRdb table, and some are missing; sequencing was by immunoSEQ multiplex PCR. The sample carries some 2,500,000 clones, over 85% recorded once. The material sequenced was naive CD4+ T cells from PBMCs. Subset here: CD45RA+ positively selected. Receptors originate from a man aged 18 to 30 in good health. Some clones in this sample may be carry-over from other donors' samples.

The gene calls are TRBV29-1 and TRBJ2-7; weak D call: TRBD2 (6 bases). Germline V CDR1 and CDR2: SQVTM, ANQGSEA. Trimming stripped 6 bases from V and 2 bases from J, with 14 bases between. The CDR3 covers 13 residues. The CDR3 DNA sequence: TGCAGCGTCCGGGGGACGGTTACCTACGAGCAGTACTTC. Protein product: CSVRGTVTYEQYF.

The rearrangement joins TRBV4-1 to TRBJ1-1; D is unresolved. The CDR3 is 15 amino acids. Trimming left V 8 bases short and J 8 bases short, with 24 bases between. The germline V gene encodes CDR1 MGHRA and CDR2 YSYEKL. The CDR3: CASQDDSYSKFEAFF. The DNA of the CDR3 is TGCGCCAGCCAAGACGATTCCTACAGCAAGTTCGAAGCTTTCTTT.

The rearrangement uses TRBV19 and TRBJ1-2; D gene uncertain. CDR3 size: 14 residues. Germline loops: CDR1 LNHDA, CDR2 SQIVND (reference sequence). Deletions cut 5 bases from V and 5 bases from J, with 15 bases between. CDR3 in amino acids: CASSAAFNKYGYTF. The CDR3 nucleotides are TGTGCCAGTAGTGCCGCCTTTAACAAGTATGGCTACACCTTC.

This chain connects TRBV7-2 to TRBJ2-7; D call uncertain. V was trimmed by 2 bases and J by 2 bases, leaving 10 bases between them. The CDR3 consists of 14 residues. From germline, CDR1 is SGHTA and CDR2 FQGNSA. CDR3 in amino acids: CASSLRHEAYEQYF. For the CDR3, the DNA is TGTGCCAGCAGCTTAAGGCACGAAGCCTACGAGCAGTACTTC. Using reference TRBV7-2 and TRBJ2-7 for the parts outside the CDR3, the full variable domain is GAGVSQSPSNKVTEKGKDVELRCDPISGHTALYWYRQSLGQGLEFLIYFQGNSAPDKSGLPSDRFSAERTGGSVSTLTIQRTQQEDSAVYLCASSLRHEAYEQYFGPGTRLTVT.

The rearrangement uses TRBV28 and TRBJ2-1; TRBD1 aligns across 9 bases. With 3 bases clipped from V and 7 bases from J, the junction kept 7 bases outside the gene matches. Per germline, CDR1 MDHEN and CDR2 SYDVKM. The CDR3 consists of 15 residues. Written as DNA, the CDR3 is TGTGCCAGCAGTTTTATGACAGGGGGGTCGAATGAGCAGTTCTTC. Its protein is CASSFMTGGSNEQFF.

V usage is TRBV5-6 and J usage is TRBJ1-1; D may be TRBD1 (5 bases). V lost 3 bases and J lost 5, with 17 bases in between. The CDR3 is made up of 15 amino acids. Germline V CDR1 and CDR2: SGHDT, YYEEEE. This CDR3 is CASSSGRGPRTEAFF. The CDR3 bases are TGTGCCAGCAGCTCCGGCCGGGGCCCGAGGACTGAAGCTTTCTTT.

This chain links TRBV6-1 with TRBJ1-2; TRBD1 agrees at 10 bases. This CDR3 contains 16 residues. Per the germline V gene, CDR1 is MNHNS and CDR2 is SASEGT. V lost 3 bases and J lost 7; bases outside the gene matches: 11. The CDR3 spells CASSEREGTGDFGYTF. The DNA of the CDR3 is TGTGCCAGCAGTGAGAGGGAAGGGACAGGGGATTTTGGCTACACCTTC.

CDR3 in amino acids: CASSPQGGPTLTDTQYF. Here the CDR3 DNA reads TGTGCCAGCAGTCCACAAGGGGGACCCACCCTCACAGATACGCAGTATTTT. The V and J genes are TRBV28 and TRBJ2-3; D possibly corresponds to TRBD1 (6 bases). Trimming took 5 bases from V and 2 from J, leaving 20 bases between them. Germline loops: CDR1 MDHEN, CDR2 SYDVKM. The CDR3 has 17 residues.

The chain joins TRBV6-7 to TRBJ2-3; D perhaps matches TRBD1 (5 bases). TRBV6-7 is an ORF; its function is uncertain. The CDR3 totals 15 residues. V lost 8 bases to trimming and J lost 6 bases, with 21 bases between them. This CDR3 reads CASAAQGRIRDTQYF. CDR3 DNA: TGTGCCAGCGCGGCCCAGGGAAGGATAAGGGATACGCAGTATTTT.

This clone appeared a single time. The CDR3 DNA follows: TGTGCCAGCAGTTTAAGGGACAGGGACCATGGCTACACCTTC. This gives the protein CASSLRDRDHGYTF. The V gene is TRBV27, the J gene TRBJ1-2; 9 positions agree with TRBD1. Germline CDR1 is MNHEY and CDR2 is SMNVEV (reference sequence). Losses at the gene ends were 2 bases for V and 6 bases for J; bases not matched to a gene: 4. This CDR3 comprises 14 residues.

The chain is built from TRBV6-1 and TRBJ2-3; TRBD2 might be the D (7 bases). V shed 8 bases and J shed 11 bases, with 23 bases lying between them. Germline V lookup: CDR1 MNHNS, CDR2 SASEGT. The CDR3 covers 14 residues. CDR3 DNA: TGTGCCAGCGTCGTGGGAGGGGGGGCCCCCGGGCAGTATTTT. Amino acids: CASVVGGGAPGQYF.

The chain links TRBV28 to TRBJ2-6, with D perhaps being TRBD1 or TRBD2 (6 bases each). Germline V CDR1 and CDR2: MDHEN, SYDVKM. V shed 7 bases and J shed 0 bases, with 16 bases lying between them. The CDR3 is 17 residues long. In DNA, the CDR3 is TGTGCCAGCATCACCGGGGGCGCTCCCTCTGGGGCCAACGTCCTGACTTTC. As protein: CASITGGAPSGANVLTF.

The chain employs TRBV5-1 and TRBJ2-1, with D unclear. CDR3 length equals 11 residues. The germline gives CDR1 SGHRS, CDR2 YFSETQ. Trimming stripped 1 base from V and 7 bases from J, with 3 bases between. The CDR3 region is CASSLTNEQFF. The CDR3 DNA sequence: TGCGCCAGCAGCTTGACAAATGAGCAGTTCTTC.

This chain links TRBV19 with TRBJ1-1; 7 bases are a match to TRBD1. This CDR3 contains 14 residues. V shed 6 bases, J shed 0 bases, and the junction held 4 bases outside the gene matches. Per germline, CDR1 LNHDA and CDR2 SQIVND (reference sequence). The CDR3 sequence is CASSRDRLNTEAFF. CDR3 in DNA: TGTGCCAGTAGCCGGGACAGACTGAACACTGAAGCTTTCTTT. The full variable domain, rest sourced from reference TRBV19 and TRBJ1-1, is DGGITQSPKYLFRKEGQNVTLSCEQNLNHDAMYWYRQDPGQGLRLIYYSQIVNDFQKGDIAEGYSVSREKKESFPLTVTSAQKNPTAFYLCASSRDRLNTEAFFGQGTRLTVV.

The chain combines TRBV28 with TRBJ2-3; 9 nucleotides agree with TRBD1. The trim removed 7 bases at V and 1 base at J, leaving 12 bases unmatched. Germline CDR1 reads MDHEN; CDR2 reads SYDVKM. The CDR3 has 17 residues. The CDR3, as DNA: TGTGCCAGCAAAATAGACAGGGGGGTTTGGGGCACAGATACGCAGTATTTT. It encodes CASKIDRGVWGTDTQYF.

With respect to this clone: Different DNA sequences within this sample yield the same CDR3. The rearrangement joins TRBV28 to TRBJ2-4, with 9 bases lining up with TRBD2. CDR1 and CDR2 from the germline V gene are MDHEN and SYDVKM. CDR3 size: 15 residues. Trimming at V came to 6 bases and at J to 0 bases, leaving 3 bases not matched to a gene. The CDR3 coding sequence is TGTGCCAGCAGCTCTAGCGGGATAGCCAAAAACATTCAGTACTTC. It translates to CASSSSGIAKNIQYF.

The V gene is TRBV6-5, the J gene TRBJ1-4, with D hard to call. V was clipped by 6 bases and J by 2 bases, with 4 bases between them. Germline CDR1 is MNHEY and CDR2 is SVGAGI. This CDR3 has 12 amino acids. CDR3 in DNA: TGTGCCAGCAGCCGCACTAATGAAAAACTGTTTTTT. Its translation: CASSRTNEKLFF.

The chain uses TRBV4-1 and TRBJ2-3; D is possibly TRBD2 (6 bases). V was cut by 4 bases and J by 6 bases, with 17 bases left in between. This CDR3 is built from 15 residues. Germline V gene sequence: CDR1 MGHRA, CDR2 YSYEKL. The CDR3 reads CASSPERVSRDTQYF. In DNA form, the CDR3 reads TGCGCCAGCAGCCCAGAGCGGGTTTCGCGGGATACGCAGTATTTT.

This sequence joins TRBV19 and TRBJ1-5; perhaps TRBD1 as D (5 bases). V lost 3 bases and J lost 4, with 19 bases in between. Germline V gives CDR1 LNHDA, CDR2 SQIVND (reference sequence). The CDR3 contains 17 residues. The CDR3 DNA sequence: TGTGCCAGTAGTATCGGGTTTTGGCAGGGTTCAAATCAGCCCCAGCATTTT. Residues: CASSIGFWQGSNQPQHF.

This chain connects TRBV5-5 to TRBJ2-7; 8 bases agree with TRBD1. This CDR3 is 16 amino acids long. The V gene end was trimmed by 0 bases and the J gene end by 3 bases; junction bases not matched to a gene: 8. Germline lookup yields CDR1 SGHKS and CDR2 YYEKEE (reference sequence). As DNA, the CDR3 is TGTGCCAGCAGCTTGGATTCCAGGGGGCAGCTCTACGAGCAGTACTTC. It yields the protein CASSLDSRGQLYEQYF.

This clone was picked up one time. J is TRBJ2-1 and V is TRBV7-2; 7 nucleotides agree with TRBD1. CDR3 length equals 15 residues. The V gene end was trimmed by 3 bases and the J gene end by 7 bases; junction bases not matched to a gene: 9. CDR1 SGHTA and CDR2 FQGNSA come from the germline V gene. The CDR3 here is CASSFRGWEWNEQFF. Written as DNA, the CDR3 is TGTGCCAGCAGCTTCAGGGGGTGGGAGTGGAATGAGCAGTTCTTC.

The gene calls are TRBV9 and TRBJ1-2; 9 bases are shared with TRBD1. This CDR3 is built from 12 residues. Germline values: CDR1 SGDLS, CDR2 YYNGEE. Trimming at V came to 7 bases and at J to 8 bases, leaving 6 bases not matched to a gene. CDR3 sequence: CASPGTGKGYTF. The CDR3 DNA reads as TGTGCCAGCCCCGGGACAGGGAAAGGCTACACCTTC.

The chain carries TRBV5-6 and TRBJ2-7; 7 nucleotides match TRBD1. The CDR3 totals 12 residues. Germline V CDR1 and CDR2: SGHDT, YYEEEE. With 3 bases clipped from V and 7 bases from J, the junction kept 4 bases outside the gene matches. In DNA, the CDR3 is TGTGCCAGCAGCTCGACAGGGCGGGAGCAGTACTTC. Its protein product is CASSSTGREQYF.

The chain employs TRBV7-3 and TRBJ2-3; no reliable D call. With 4 bases removed from V and 0 bases from J, the gap between germline ends came to 14 bases. Germline CDR1 SGHTA, CDR2 FQGTGA. The CDR3 is 16 residues long. CDR3 protein: CASSSPTLMSTDTQYF. Here the CDR3 DNA reads TGTGCCAGCAGCTCTCCGACTCTCATGAGCACAGATACGCAGTATTTT.

The V and J genes are TRBV10-3 and TRBJ2-7, with 10 nucleotides matching TRBD1. There are 17 residues in the CDR3. Per the germline V gene, CDR1 is ENHRY and CDR2 is SYGVKD. V was pared by 6 bases and J by 2 bases, with 13 bases of the junction left unmatched. CDR3 sequence reads: CAISQPRRDRGTYEQYF. The CDR3 DNA reads TGTGCCATCAGCCAGCCCCGTCGGGACAGGGGAACCTACGAGCAGTACTTC.

This sequence joins TRBV6-1 and TRBJ2-7, with D perhaps matching TRBD1 (7 bases). Germline CDR1 MNHNS, CDR2 SASEGT. The CDR3 extends over 17 amino acids. Trimming took 2 bases from V and 5 from J, leaving 22 bases between them. The CDR3 DNA is TGTGCCAGCAGTGAACAGGGGGGCGGCCCGAGGGCCGACGAGCAGTACTTC. Protein sequence: CASSEQGGGPRADEQYF.

J is TRBJ2-7 and V is TRBV29-1; 7 bases are a match to TRBD2. CDR3 length: 16 amino acids. CDR1 is SQVTM and CDR2 is ANQGSEA in the germline V gene. V lost 0 bases to trimming and J lost 0 bases; unmatched junction nucleotides: 8. The CDR3 reads CSVEDTRGDRSYEQYF. The CDR3 DNA reads TGCAGCGTTGAAGATACCCGGGGGGACCGCTCCTACGAGCAGTACTTC.

As DNA, the CDR3 is TGTGCCAGCAGGTACGCGGGGGCGACTGAAGCTTTCTTT. Protein sequence: CASRYAGATEAFF. The chain combines TRBV27 with TRBJ1-1, with D tentatively TRBD1 (6 bases). There are 13 residues in the CDR3. Germline CDR1 and CDR2: MNHEY and SMNVEV (reference sequence). The V end lost 6 bases, the J end lost 5 bases, and 13 bases lay between the germline ends.

CDR3 DNA sequence: TGTGCCAGCAGCTGGGAGCAGGCGAGGGTGGAGGCTTTCTTT. Amino acid sequence: CASSWEQARVEAFF. The gene calls are TRBV6-1 and TRBJ1-1; D is unclear. The V end lost 6 bases, the J end lost 11 bases, and 22 bases lay between the germline ends. This CDR3 has 14 residues. Germline CDR1 MNHNS, CDR2 SASEGT.